These T cell receptor beta chains were read from a single sample in a study of blood T cell repertoires in COVID-19. Generated by immunoSEQ multiplex PCR, the TCRdb table keeps only in-frame clones and is missing some. The sample has 75,000 to 90,000 clones; less than 90% are singletons. Sequencing was performed on peripheral blood. These receptors originate from a human donor in a cohort sampled during active COVID-19. Each CDR3 is given with its conserved first and last residue. The D gene is left open where the match is weak. Clone size, where shown, is once, few, many, or a class for clones that have expanded.

v_gene	j_gene	abundance	d_gene	CDR3aa	CDR3nt
TRBV4-2	TRBJ2-7	NA	NA	CASSQDRVGEQYF	TGTGCCAGCAGCCAAGATCGGGTGGGCGAGCAGTACTTC
TRBV5-5	TRBJ1-1	NA	TRBD1	CASSLETGREAFF	TGTGCCAGCAGCTTGGAGACAGGGAGGGAAGCTTTCTTT
TRBV4-2	TRBJ2-3	NA	TRBD2	CASSPTTSGDTDTQYF	TGTGCCAGCAGCCCCACTACTAGCGGGGACACAGATACGCAGTATTTT
TRBV18	TRBJ1-5	NA	TRBD1	CASSPGTGRDQPQHF	TGTGCCAGCTCACCCGGGACAGGGAGGGATCAGCCCCAGCATTTT
TRBV5-1	TRBJ1-2	NA	NA	CASSFGGNYGYTF	TGCGCCAGCAGCTTTGGCGGGAACTATGGCTACACCTTC
TRBV4-3	TRBJ1-4	NA	NA	CASSQDLALGREKLFF	TGCGCCAGCAGCCAAGATCTTGCACTCGGTCGGGAAAAACTGTTTTTT
TRBV5-1	TRBJ1-1	NA	NA	CASSLDSFTEAFF	TGCGCCAGCAGCTTGGACAGTTTCACTGAAGCTTTCTTT
TRBV6-1	TRBJ2-7	NA	NA	CASSELTLKPYEQYF	TGTGCCAGCAGTGAATTAACCCTCAAGCCCTACGAGCAGTACTTC
TRBV2	TRBJ1-5	NA	NA	CASSEQGFNQPQHF	TGTGCCAGCAGCGAACAGGGATTCAATCAGCCCCAGCATTTT
TRBV7-2	TRBJ2-7	NA	NA	CASRTSGLYEQYF	TGTGCCAGCAGGACATCAGGGTTATACGAGCAGTACTTC
TRBV20-1	TRBJ1-6	NA	NA	CSASLGQGNSPLHF	TGCAGTGCTAGTTTGGGTCAGGGTAATTCACCCCTCCACTTT
TRBV18	TRBJ2-1	NA	NA	CASSPLSYNEQFF	TGTGCCAGCTCACCACTATCCTACAATGAGCAGTTCTTC
TRBV3-1/TRBV3-2	TRBJ1-1	NA	NA	CASSQAESEAFF	TGTGCCAGCAGCCAGGCGGAGTCTGAAGCTTTCTTT
TRBV29-1	TRBJ2-6	NA	TRBD1	CSVAGQGWSGANVLTF	TGCAGCGTTGCGGGACAGGGGTGGTCTGGGGCCAACGTCCTGACTTTC
TRBV6-6	TRBJ2-7	NA	NA	CASSYVLKNYEQYF	TGTGCCAGCAGTTACGTACTGAAAAACTACGAGCAGTACTTC
TRBV28	TRBJ2-7	NA	NA	CASSLTGPSYEQYF	TGTGCCAGCAGTTTAACAGGGCCCTCCTACGAGCAGTACTTC
TRBV2	TRBJ2-1	NA	NA	CASSWRREPNEQFF	TGTGCCAGCTCCTGGAGGAGGGAACCCAATGAGCAGTTCTTC
TRBV6-5	TRBJ2-7	NA	TRBD2	CASRGSGVYEQYF	TGTGCCAGCAGGGGGAGCGGGGTCTACGAGCAGTACTTC
TRBV27	TRBJ2-2	NA	NA	CASSFRGMRELFF	TGTGCCAGCAGTTTCAGAGGGATGAGGGAGCTGTTTTTT
TRBV28	TRBJ1-2	NA	TRBD1	CASSYQGQGYGYTF	TGTGCCAGCAGTTATCAAGGACAGGGGTATGGCTACACCTTC
TRBV28	TRBJ1-2	NA	TRBD1	CASSTTGGGYGYTF	TGTGCCAGCAGTACCACAGGGGGCGGCTATGGCTACACCTTC
TRBV5-1	TRBJ2-6	NA	NA	CASSLESSGANVLTF	TGCGCCAGCAGCTTAGAGTCCTCTGGGGCCAACGTCCTGACTTTC
TRBV3-1/TRBV3-2	TRBJ1-5	NA	TRBD1	CASSQVTGVQPQHF	TGTGCCAGCAGCCAAGTGACAGGGGTACAGCCCCAGCATTTT
TRBV7-8	TRBJ1-2	NA	NA	CASSTTRGGYTF	TGTGCCAGCAGCACCACCCGAGGGGGCTACACCTTC
TRBV19	TRBJ2-5	NA	TRBD1	CASSMLQGAGETQYF	TGTGCCAGTAGTATGTTGCAGGGGGCTGGAGAGACCCAGTACTTC
TRBV5-5	TRBJ1-5	NA	NA	CASSLGQNQPQHF	TGTGCCAGCAGCTTAGGACAGAATCAGCCCCAGCATTTT
TRBV5-1	TRBJ2-3	NA	TRBD2	CASSLALAATDTQYF	TGCGCCAGCAGCTTGGCGCTAGCGGCCACAGATACGCAGTATTTT
TRBV2	TRBJ1-6	NA	NA	CASSGGRLDSPLHF	TGTGCCAGCAGTGGTGGGAGATTGGATTCACCCCTCCACTTT
TRBV7-3	TRBJ2-1	few	TRBD2	CASSLTPGLAGDEQFF	TGTGCCAGCAGCTTAACGCCGGGGCTAGCGGGCGACGAGCAGTTCTTC
TRBV27	TRBJ1-1	NA	TRBD1	CASSDRGQGAFF	TGTGCCAGCAGCGATAGGGGGCAGGGGGCTTTCTTT
TRBV6-5	TRBJ2-7	NA	TRBD2	CASRVAGGSYEQYF	TGTGCCAGCAGAGTAGCGGGGGGCTCCTACGAGCAGTACTTC
TRBV9	TRBJ2-7	NA	TRBD2	CASSVRGDGYEQYF	TGTGCCAGCAGCGTGCGGGGGGACGGCTACGAGCAGTACTTC
TRBV3-1/TRBV3-2	TRBJ1-3	NA	NA	CASSQDLGTTGNTIYF	TGTGCCAGCAGCCAAGATCTCGGGACAACTGGAAACACCATATATTTT
TRBV9	TRBJ2-7	NA	TRBD1	CASSPAGQGAYEQYF	TGTGCCAGCAGCCCAGCCGGCCAGGGGGCCTACGAGCAGTACTTC
TRBV3-1/TRBV3-2	TRBJ2-5	NA	TRBD1	CARNLGQRETQYF	TGTGCCAGGAACCTGGGACAGCGGGAGACCCAGTACTTC
TRBV7-8	TRBJ2-3	NA	TRBD2	CASSSSLAGGLDTQYF	TGTGCCAGCAGCTCGTCCTTAGCGGGGGGTCTGGATACGCAGTATTTT
TRBV7-3	TRBJ1-2	few	TRBD1	CASSPDRGQQGYTF	TGTGCCAGCAGCCCCGACAGGGGGCAGCAGGGCTACACCTTC
TRBV4-3	TRBJ1-2	NA	NA	CASSQTRRGNYGYTF	TGCGCCAGCAGCCAAACCCGCCGAGGAAACTATGGCTACACCTTC
TRBV28	TRBJ2-7	NA	TRBD2	CASSSPGTIPYEQYF	TGTGCCAGCAGCTCCCCAGGGACTATCCCATACGAGCAGTACTTC
TRBV19	TRBJ2-5	NA	TRBD2	CASSLLAGEQETQYF	TGTGCCAGTAGTCTTTTAGCGGGGGAACAAGAGACCCAGTACTTC
TRBV5-1	TRBJ1-3	few	TRBD1	CASSQTGTGVGNTIYF	TGCGCCAGCAGCCAGACCGGGACAGGGGTTGGAAACACCATATATTTT
TRBV6-5	TRBJ2-7	NA	NA	CATHRGGGQHNEQYF	TGTGCCACCCACCGAGGGGGGGGACAACATAACGAGCAGTACTTC
TRBV6-5	TRBJ1-6	NA	TRBD1	CASRMTGDNSPLHF	TGTGCCAGCAGGATGACAGGGGATAATTCACCCCTCCACTTT
TRBV19	TRBJ1-1	NA	NA	CASSIQPGSRTEAFF	TGTGCCAGTAGTATTCAACCCGGTAGTCGGACTGAAGCTTTCTTT
TRBV9	TRBJ1-5	NA	TRBD1	CASSRGQGSQPQHF	TGTGCCAGCAGCCGGGGACAGGGAAGTCAGCCCCAGCATTTT
TRBV3-1/TRBV3-2	TRBJ1-2	NA	NA	CASSQDQGFNYGYTF	TGTGCCAGCAGCCAAGATCAGGGTTTTAACTATGGCTACACCTTC
TRBV6-5	TRBJ1-2	NA	TRBD1	CASSYSRFKGAYGYTF	TGTGCCAGCAGTTACTCGCGTTTCAAGGGGGCCTATGGCTACACCTTC
TRBV5-1	TRBJ2-1	NA	TRBD1	CASTGTGAPDEQFF	TGCGCCAGCACCGGGACAGGGGCGCCCGATGAGCAGTTCTTC
TRBV5-4	TRBJ2-6	NA	TRBD1	CASSFGGTGGILTF	TGTGCCAGCAGCTTTGGGGGAACAGGGGGAATCCTGACTTTC